This T cell receptor (beta chain) was recovered during a study of shared clonotypes between healthy human individuals. The study's findings and limits: Clonotypes shared by all four donors outscored non-shared clonotypes in generation probability.

Sequencing was performed with immunoSEQ multiplex PCR; in TCRdb, only in-frame clones are kept and a portion is missing. The profile covers around 650,000 clones, with roughly 96% appearing a single time and more than 0.085% taken by the ten largest. V dropped 3 bases and J dropped 6 bases, with 14 bases sitting between them. Germline loops: CDR1 KGHSH, CDR2 LQKENI. CDR3 size: 15 residues. Remarks on this clone: Its antigen remains unknown.

Only CD45RO-negative cells positively selected for CCR7 counted as naive CD8 cells, so terminally differentiated effector memory CD45RA+ cells were excluded. Input material: naive CD8+ T cells sorted from blood. The chain couples TRBV18 to TRBJ1-4; D call uncertain. The receptor was isolated from a woman younger than 45 in good health. The CDR3 sequence is CASSPVRGRHEKLFF. DNA of the CDR3: TGTGCCAGCTCACCGGTGCGAGGGCGGCATGAAAAACTGTTTTTT.